These 25 T cell receptor beta chains came from one sample sequenced in a study of T cell clusters in autoimmune cytopenias. Multiplex touch-down PCR amplified TRB using TRB-A and TRB-B pools in one tube. For each CDR3 protein, TCRdb gives one entry from its re-call of the multiplex PCR reads, without DNA. The ten top clones account for approximately 3.8%, within a sample of nearly 15,000 distinct CDR3 sequences. Roughly 38,000 genome equivalents of blood DNA were amplified for TRB. The data also belong to a second study, concerning T cell repertoires in aging, cancer and after chemotherapy.

The sequenced sample was peripheral blood. The receptor source for this set is a human donor in good health.

The chain uses TRBV7-6 and TRBJ2-1; TCRdb names TRBD1, which stays unverified in the absence of DNA. The length of the CDR3 is 14 residues. Germline CDR1 reads SGHVS; CDR2 reads FNYEAQ. Here the CDR3 reads CASSSTGGYNEQFF.

The rearrangement links TRBV6-2 or TRBV6-3 to TRBJ2-7; the D call of TRBD2 rests on TCRdb alone, since no DNA is present to check it. Germline CDR1 and CDR2: MNHEY and SVGEGT. The CDR3 contains 14 residues. This CDR3 reads CASSAGTTSYEQYF.

CDR3 residues: CASNKGRNYGYTF. The J gene is TRBJ1-2, the V gene TRBV6-5; the TCRdb call, TRBD1, lacks DNA for checking. The CDR3 covers 13 residues. Germline-derived CDR1 and CDR2 are MNHEY and SVGAGI.

V usage is TRBV11-3 and J usage is TRBJ1-4; there is no DNA to check the TCRdb D call of TRBD1. There are 14 residues in the CDR3. Germline-derived CDR1 and CDR2 are SGHNT and YENEEA. This CDR3 reads CASTPGQGGTKLFF.

The genes are TRBV30 and TRBJ2-2; TCRdb's D gene call, TRBD2, goes unchecked for lack of DNA. This CDR3 contains 15 residues. Germline V gene lookup returns CDR1 GTSNPN and CDR2 SVGIG (reference sequence). The CDR3: CAWLRLAHEGGELFF.

The rearrangement uses TRBV19 and TRBJ2-7. The CDR3 extends over 14 amino acids. Germline V gives CDR1 LNHDA, CDR2 SQIVND (reference sequence). This CDR3 reads CASSIVWAGGEQYF.

The rearrangement links TRBV5-5 to TRBJ2-7; as DNA is missing, the TRBD1 call by TCRdb cannot be tested. CDR3 size: 16 residues. Germline lookup yields CDR1 SGHKS and CDR2 YYEKEE (reference sequence). Here the CDR3 reads CASSLGWQGGAVEQYF. Full variable domain (rest looked up from reference TRBV5-5 and TRBJ2-7): DAGVTQSPTHLIKTRGQQVTLRCSPISGHKSVSWYQQVLGQGPQFIFQYYEKEERGRGNFPDRFSARQFPNYSSELNVNALLLGDSALYLCASSLGWQGGAVEQYFGPGTRLTVT.

The chain links TRBV30 to TRBJ2-2; without DNA, the TCRdb call of TRBD2 cannot be checked. The CDR3 spans 15 residues. CDR1 GTSNPN and CDR2 SVGIG come from the germline V gene (reference sequence). This CDR3 reads CASGSTGARTGELFF.

The rearrangement joins TRBV19 to TRBJ2-1; the D call from TCRdb, TRBD1, cannot be confirmed without DNA. The CDR3 consists of 16 residues. CDR1 and CDR2 (germline): LNHDA, SQIVND (reference sequence). The CDR3 protein is CASSTRPWGPYNEQFF.

This chain uses TRBV12-3 or TRBV12-4 with TRBJ1-5. The CDR3 covers 13 residues. CDR3 region: CASSLVVVQPQHF.

This chain uses TRBV6-6 with TRBJ2-5. Germline values: CDR1 MNHNY, CDR2 SVGAGI (reference sequence). The CDR3 is 14 residues long. CDR3: CDSSSVVGQETQYF.

The chain combines TRBV27 with TRBJ2-2; TCRdb outputs TRBD2, but without DNA this stays unchecked. CDR1 and CDR2 from the germline V gene are MNHEY and SMNVEV (reference sequence). The CDR3 is made up of 15 amino acids. The CDR3 reads CASSLVGTSAGELFF.

The chain carries TRBV11-2 and TRBJ2-7; TCRdb outputs TRBD1, but without DNA this stays unchecked. Germline CDR1 SGHAT, CDR2 FQNNGV. This CDR3 region has 14 residues. Here the CDR3 reads CASSPSTGEREQYF.

This chain joins TRBV6-1 and TRBJ2-3; the TRBD1 assignment by TCRdb is unverifiable without DNA. CDR3 length: 16 residues. From germline, CDR1 is MNHNS and CDR2 SASEGT. The CDR3 spells CASSDPGGTSTDTQYF.

Frequency places this clonotype as medium-sized. This chain connects TRBV11-3 to TRBJ2-2; as DNA is missing, the TRBD1 call by TCRdb cannot be tested. The germline V gene has CDR1 SGHNT and CDR2 YENEEA. CDR3 length: 13 amino acids. The chain's CDR3 is CASSSGGPGELFF.

V and J are TRBV7-9 and TRBJ2-6; TCRdb selects TRBD1, and the lack of DNA leaves this call unchecked. The CDR3 has 19 residues. Per germline, CDR1 SEHNR and CDR2 FQNEAQ (reference sequence). CDR3 region: CASSSPGTGGDSGANVLTF.

The V call is TRBV5-1, the J call TRBJ2-7. The V gene's germline CDR1 is SGHRS and CDR2 YFSETQ. The length of the CDR3 is 13 residues. The CDR3 sequence is CASSRGDSYEQYF.

The genes are TRBV10-3 and TRBJ2-7. The germline V gene has CDR1 ENHRY and CDR2 SYGVKD. The CDR3 totals 13 residues. The CDR3 region is CATMEGNRYEQYF.

The chain employs TRBV18 and TRBJ1-2; the TCRdb D gene call, TRBD1, has no DNA to confirm it. There are 12 residues in the CDR3. Germline assignment: CDR1 KGHSH and CDR2 LQKENI. CDR3 in amino acids: CASSWGQGGYTF.

This chain links TRBV6-5 with TRBJ1-1. The CDR3 extends over 14 amino acids. Germline V CDR1 and CDR2: MNHEY, SVGAGI. CDR3 amino acids: CASSYEGVSPEAFF.

The chain is built from TRBV27 and TRBJ2-1. The CDR3 loop spans 15 amino acids. The V gene's germline CDR1 is MNHEY and CDR2 SMNVEV (reference sequence). Here the CDR3 reads CASSLGGQLYNEQFF.

The rearrangement uses TRBV12-3 or TRBV12-4 and TRBJ1-2. The CDR3 spans 12 residues. CDR3 amino acids: CASSLALGLYTF.

This chain connects TRBV5-4 to TRBJ1-2; the TCRdb D gene call, TRBD1, has no DNA to confirm it. Germline loops: CDR1 SGHNT, CDR2 YYREEE (reference sequence). The CDR3 contains 14 residues. The CDR3 is CASSRGRGVYGYTF.

The V call is TRBV29-1, the J call TRBJ1-2. Germline V CDR1 and CDR2: SQVTM, ANQGSEA. CDR3 length: 13 amino acids. CDR3 sequence: CSVELTGEDGYTF.

CDR3 region: CALGERRQNTEAFF. The chain employs TRBV30 and TRBJ1-1; the TCRdb call, TRBD1, lacks DNA for checking. The CDR3 sequence is 14 residues long. CDR1 and CDR2 (germline): GTSNPN, SVGIG (reference sequence).